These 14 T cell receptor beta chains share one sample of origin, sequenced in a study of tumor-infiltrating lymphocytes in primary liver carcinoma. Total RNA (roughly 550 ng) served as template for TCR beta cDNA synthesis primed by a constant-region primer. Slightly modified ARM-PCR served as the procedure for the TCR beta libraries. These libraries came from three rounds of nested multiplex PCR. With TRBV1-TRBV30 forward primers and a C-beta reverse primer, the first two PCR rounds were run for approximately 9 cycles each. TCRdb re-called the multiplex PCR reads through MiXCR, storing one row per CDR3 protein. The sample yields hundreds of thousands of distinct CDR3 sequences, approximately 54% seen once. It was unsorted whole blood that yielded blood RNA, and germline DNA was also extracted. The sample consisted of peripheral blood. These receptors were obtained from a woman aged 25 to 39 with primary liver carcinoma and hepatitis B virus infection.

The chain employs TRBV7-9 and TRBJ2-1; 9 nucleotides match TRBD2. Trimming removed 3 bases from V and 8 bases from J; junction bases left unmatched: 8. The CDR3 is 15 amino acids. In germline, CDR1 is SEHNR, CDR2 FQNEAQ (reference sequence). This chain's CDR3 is CASSLGSGRMYEQFF. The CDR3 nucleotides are TGTGCCAGCAGCTTGGGGAGCGGGAGGATGTATGAGCAGTTCTTC.

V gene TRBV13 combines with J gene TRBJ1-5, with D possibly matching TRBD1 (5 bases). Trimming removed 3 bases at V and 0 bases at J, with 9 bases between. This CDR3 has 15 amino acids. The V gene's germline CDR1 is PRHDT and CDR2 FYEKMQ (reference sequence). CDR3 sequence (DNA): TGTGCCAGCAGCTTGTTAGGGGATAGCAATCAGCCCCAGCATTTT. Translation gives CASSLLGDSNQPQHF.

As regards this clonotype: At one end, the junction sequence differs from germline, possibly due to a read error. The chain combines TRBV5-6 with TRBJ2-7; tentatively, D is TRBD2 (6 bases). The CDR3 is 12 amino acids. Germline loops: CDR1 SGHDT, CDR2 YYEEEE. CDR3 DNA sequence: TGTGCCAACAGCTTCGGGAGCTACGAGCAGTACTTC. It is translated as CANSFGSYEQYF.

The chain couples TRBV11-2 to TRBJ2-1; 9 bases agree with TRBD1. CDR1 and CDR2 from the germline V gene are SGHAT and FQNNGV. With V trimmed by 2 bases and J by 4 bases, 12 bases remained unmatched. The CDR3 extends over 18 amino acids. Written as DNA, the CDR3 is TGTGCCAGCAGCTTAAACCCGCTCGACAGGGGGTGGTACAATGAGCAGTTCTTC. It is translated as CASSLNPLDRGWYNEQFF.

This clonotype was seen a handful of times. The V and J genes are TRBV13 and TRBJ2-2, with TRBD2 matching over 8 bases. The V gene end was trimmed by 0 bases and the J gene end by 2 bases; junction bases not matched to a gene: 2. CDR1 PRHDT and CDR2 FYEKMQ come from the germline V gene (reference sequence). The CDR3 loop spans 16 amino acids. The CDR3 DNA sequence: TGTGCCAGCAGCTTAGGCGGACTAGCCAACACCGGGGAGCTGTTTTTT. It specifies CASSLGGLANTGELFF.

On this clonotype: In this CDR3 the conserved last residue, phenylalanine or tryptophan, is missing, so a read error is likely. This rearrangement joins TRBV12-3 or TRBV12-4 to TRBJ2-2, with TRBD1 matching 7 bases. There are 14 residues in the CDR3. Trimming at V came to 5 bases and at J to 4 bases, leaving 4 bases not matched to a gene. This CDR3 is CASSRGQSTGELFR. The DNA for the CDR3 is TGTGCCAGCAGTAGGGGACAGAGCACCGGGGAGCTGTTTCGT.

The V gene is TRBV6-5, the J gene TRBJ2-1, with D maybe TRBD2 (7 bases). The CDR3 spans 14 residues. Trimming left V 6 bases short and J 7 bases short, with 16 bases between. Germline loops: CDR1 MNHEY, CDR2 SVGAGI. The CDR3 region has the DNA TGTGCCAGCAGAAGGGGGAGGGATTCGAATGAGCAGTTCTTC. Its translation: CASRRGRDSNEQFF.

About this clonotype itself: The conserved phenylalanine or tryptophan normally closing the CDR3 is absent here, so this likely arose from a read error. CDR3: CASRGPGDVAEAFS. DNA of the CDR3: TGTGCCAGCAGAGGCCCGGGCGACGTAGCTGAAGCTTTCTCT. The chain uses TRBV6-1 and TRBJ1-1; D is unresolved. With 6 bases removed from V and 6 bases from J, the gap between germline ends came to 17 bases. CDR1 and CDR2 from the germline V gene are MNHNS and SASEGT. The CDR3 runs 14 residues.

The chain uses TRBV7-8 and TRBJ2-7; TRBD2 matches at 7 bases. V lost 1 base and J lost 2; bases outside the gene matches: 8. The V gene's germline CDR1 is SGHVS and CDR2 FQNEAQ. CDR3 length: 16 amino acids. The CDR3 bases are TGTGCCAGCAGCTTAGGGGCTAGCGGTATACCCTACGAGCAGTACTTC. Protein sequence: CASSLGASGIPYEQYF.

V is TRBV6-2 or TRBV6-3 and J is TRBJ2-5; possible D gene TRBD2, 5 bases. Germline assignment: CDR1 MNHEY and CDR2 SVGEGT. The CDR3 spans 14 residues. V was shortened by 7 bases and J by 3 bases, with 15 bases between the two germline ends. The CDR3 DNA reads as TGTGCCAGCACCTACGCGGGCAGGAAAGAGACCCAGTACTTC. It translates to CASTYAGRKETQYF.

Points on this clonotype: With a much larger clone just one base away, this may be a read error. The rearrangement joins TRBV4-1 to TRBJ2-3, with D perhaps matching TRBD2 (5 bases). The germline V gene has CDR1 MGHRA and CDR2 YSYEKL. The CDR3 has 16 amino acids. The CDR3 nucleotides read TGCGCCAGCAGCCATCGGCCCCCAGGAGGCACAGATACGCAGTGTTTT. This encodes CASSHRPPGGTDTQCF.

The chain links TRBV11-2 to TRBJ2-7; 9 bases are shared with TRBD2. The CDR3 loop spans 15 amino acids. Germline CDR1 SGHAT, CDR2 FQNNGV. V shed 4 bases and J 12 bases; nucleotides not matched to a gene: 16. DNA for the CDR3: TGTGCCAGCAGCTCCTGGACTAGCGATTCCTACGAACGGTACTTC. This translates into CASSSWTSDSYERYF.

The CDR3 is CASSFARGRGGYTF. CDR3 nucleotides: TGTGCCAGCAGTTTTGCCAGGGGGCGCGGTGGCTACACCTTC. The V gene is TRBV28, the J gene TRBJ1-2; 8 bases map to TRBD1. CDR1 is MDHEN and CDR2 is SYDVKM in the germline V gene. The CDR3 runs 14 residues. The V segment lost 3 bases and the J segment 7 bases; nucleotides outside the gene matches: 7.

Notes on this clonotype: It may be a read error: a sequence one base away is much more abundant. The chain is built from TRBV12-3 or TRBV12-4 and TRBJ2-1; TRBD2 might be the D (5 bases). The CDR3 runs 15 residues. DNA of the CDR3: TGTGTCAGCAGTTTACGCCTAGCCTCCTACAATGAGCAGTTCTTC. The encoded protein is CVSSLRLASYNEQFF.